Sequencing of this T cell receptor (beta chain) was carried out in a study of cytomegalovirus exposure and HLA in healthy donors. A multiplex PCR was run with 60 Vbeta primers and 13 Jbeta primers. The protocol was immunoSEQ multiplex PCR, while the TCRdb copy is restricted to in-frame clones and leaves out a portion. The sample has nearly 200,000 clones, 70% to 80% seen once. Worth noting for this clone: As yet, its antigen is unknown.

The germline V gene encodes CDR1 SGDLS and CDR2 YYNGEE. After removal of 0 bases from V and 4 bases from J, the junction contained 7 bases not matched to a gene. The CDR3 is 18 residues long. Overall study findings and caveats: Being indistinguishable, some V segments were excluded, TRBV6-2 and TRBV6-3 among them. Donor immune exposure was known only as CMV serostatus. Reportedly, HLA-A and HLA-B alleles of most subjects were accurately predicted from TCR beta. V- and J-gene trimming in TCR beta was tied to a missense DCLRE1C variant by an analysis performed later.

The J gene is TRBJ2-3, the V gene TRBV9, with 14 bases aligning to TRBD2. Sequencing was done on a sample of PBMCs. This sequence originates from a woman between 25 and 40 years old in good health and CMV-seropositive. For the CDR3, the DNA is TGTGCCAGCAGCGTAGCTACGGGGACTAGCGGGAGACCAGATACGCAGTATTTT. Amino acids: CASSVATGTSGRPDTQYF.